Sequencing of this T cell receptor beta chain was carried out in a study of monozygotic twins with inflammatory bowel disease. TCRdb derives one entry per CDR3 protein from the 5' RACE reads, leaving out DNA. The specimen's table records approximately 400,000 distinct CDR3 sequences. The CDR3 has 13 amino acids. CDR1 is SGHRS, CDR2 YFSETQ, per germline. Blood samples of approximately 2.4 ml were drawn from every donor. The gene calls are TRBV5-1 and TRBJ2-5. The receptor was derived from a human donor with ulcerative colitis or Crohn's disease, or a healthy co-twin of an affected twin (not recorded which). Source material: blood. The CDR3 region is CASSLVVEETQYF. The full variable domain, completed using reference TRBV5-1 and TRBJ2-5, is KAGVTQTPRYLIKTRGQQVTLSCSPISGHRSVSWYQQTPGQGLQFLFEYFSETQRNKGNFPGRFSGRQFSNSRSEMNVSTLELGDSALYLCASSLVVEETQYFGPGTRLLVL.